This T cell receptor (beta chain) was identified in a study of CD8+ T cells in alopecia areata. Turning to the study itself: Tofacitinib administration persisted for 6 to 18 months, succeeded by 6 months off drug.

General study points: Especially in alopecia totalis/universalis, lesional scalp showed greater clonality than normal scalp did.

Punch biopsies of lesional scalp, plus peripheral blood, were taken from alopecia areata patients. Extraction and reverse transcription of RNA yielded cDNA as the sequencing template. TCRdb's copy holds only in-frame clones and misses some; the assay was immunoSEQ multiplex PCR. The data show 15,000 to 20,000 clones, about 59% seen once. As regards this clone: Its target is unknown.

Germline V gives CDR1 MNHEY, CDR2 SVGAGI. Trimming removed 8 bases from V and 5 bases from J, with 15 bases in between. The CDR3 runs to 13 residues. The genes are TRBV6-5 and TRBJ1-1; weak D call: TRBD1 (6 bases). The source was skin, collected at week 0. This TCR came from a human donor with alopecia areata. CDR3 in amino acids: CASGKTGRTEAFF. The DNA for the CDR3 is TGTGCCAGCGGGAAGACAGGCCGGACTGAAGCTTTCTTT.